This T cell receptor beta chain emerged from a study of response to subunit inactivated influenza vaccine (dated by TCRdb to about 2018). With regard to the full study: Deep quantitative profiling of the T cell receptor repertoire was used in the study to follow responses to a trivalent subunit inactivated influenza vaccine. Overall study results and their limits: It was suggested by the authors that each seasonal influenza vaccination may recruit only a limited number of new T cells.

The germline V gene yields SGHTA for CDR1 and FQGNSA for CDR2. The CDR3 sequence holds 14 residues, the cysteine and phenylalanine included. CDR3 DNA only is kept here, 42 bases in frame from base 1. Deletion took 5 bases off V and 6 bases off J, with a span of 14 bases between the germline ends. As concerns this clonotype: Its antigen remains undetermined. Base qualities are not provided; no much larger clone lies one nucleotide away.

Library creation used RT-PCR. Sequencer: Illumina HiSeq 2500. Through fastp at Q25 and MiXCR, TCRdb rebuilt clones from the public reads, retaining in-frame beta chains. CDR3 protein sequences are deduplicated, and each keeps its most common genes and DNA. For this sample the table gives 450,000 to 550,000 distinct CDR3 sequences, of which over 25% were detected only once. The top ten hold 1.5% to 2% of the sample. The TCR sequence derives from a man between 50 and 59 years old who received an inactivated influenza vaccine. Donor details come from another sample of the same person, matched by shared clones. This sequence uses TRBV7-2 and TRBJ2-1; the D gene assignment is ambiguous. The specimen was CD4+ T cells sorted from PBMCs, collected 5 days after vaccination. CDR3 loop: CASSPKGPLNEQFF. The DNA sequence reads TGTGCCAGCAGCCCGAAGGGCCCGCTCAATGAGCAGTTCTTC.